The 5 T cell receptor beta chains listed next were all sequenced from one sample in a study. TCRdb processed the RT-PCR reads anew with MiXCR; each CDR3 protein has one entry. The sample carries about 680,000 distinct CDR3 sequences, 14% recorded once. The material sequenced was memory CD4+ T cells from blood. These TCRs come from a female donor in good health, serving as a healthy control.

This clonotype appeared a single time. This chain uses TRBV5-8 with TRBJ1-6, with TRBD1 matching over 7 bases. This CDR3 has 16 amino acids. Germline trimming cut 1 base from V and 8 bases from J; bases unmatched to any gene: 9. The V gene's germline CDR1 is SGHTS and CDR2 YDEGEE. CDR3 amino acids: CASSLTWDSSYSPLHF. In nucleotides, the CDR3 is TGTGCCAGCAGCTTGACGTGGGACAGCAGTTATTCACCCCTCCACTTT.

This chain uses TRBV12-3 or TRBV12-4 with TRBJ2-3; 9 bases are a match to TRBD1. The ends lost 6 bases at V and 3 bases at J; junction bases unmatched: 10. There are 16 residues in the CDR3. DNA for the CDR3: TGTGCCAGCAGACCCGACAGGGGGAGTCAGACAGATACGCAGTATTTT. Its protein is CASRPDRGSQTDTQYF.

The chain couples TRBV7-8 to TRBJ1-5; D not certain. This CDR3 spans 14 amino acids. From germline, CDR1 is SGHVS and CDR2 FQNEAQ. V gave up 2 bases and J gave up 2 bases, with 7 bases separating them. In nucleotides, the CDR3 is TGTGCCAGCAGCTTACCAGGACGCAATCAGCCCCAGCATTTT. Encoded protein: CASSLPGRNQPQHF.

This clonotype was counted between two and nine times. The chain uses TRBV5-1 and TRBJ2-1; 8 nucleotides agree with TRBD2. Losses at the gene ends were 5 bases for V and 6 bases for J; bases not matched to a gene: 7. Germline values: CDR1 SGHRS, CDR2 YFSETQ. This CDR3 region has 14 residues. The CDR3 coding sequence is TGCGCCAGCAGAGCCAGCGGGAGTCTCAATGAGCAGTTCTTC. Translated, it gives CASRASGSLNEQFF.

This clonotype was found many times. The V call is TRBV5-1, the J call TRBJ2-7; D is tentatively TRBD1 or TRBD2 (5 bases each). Trimming removed 7 bases from V and 2 bases from J, with 16 bases in between. Germline V gene sequence: CDR1 SGHRS, CDR2 YFSETQ. The CDR3 is 14 residues long. CDR3 nucleotide sequence: TGCGCCAGCCGCTCGGGGTGGGGCGCCTACGAGCAGTACTTC. Its translation is CASRSGWGAYEQYF.